Listed below are T cell receptor beta chains from one sample, sequenced in a study of shared clonotypes between healthy human individuals. Clones were read by immunoSEQ multiplex PCR, and TCRdb kept only the in-frame ones, dropping some. The sample has approximately 720,000 clones, 92% seen once; the top ten hold approximately 22%. The sample consisted of naive CD8+ T cells sorted from blood. These TCRs come from a man aged 30 to 45 in good health. Each CDR3 is given with its conserved first and last residue. The order of the fields is CDR3 protein, CDR3 DNA, D gene, J gene, clone size, V gene. The D gene is left open where the match is weak. Clone sizes are given selectively: once, few, many, or a class where the clone is expanded.

cdr3_aa: CASSSPMRNQPQHF
cdr3_nt: TGTGCCAGCAGTTCCCCAATGAGGAATCAGCCCCAGCATTTT
d_call: NA
j_call: TRBJ1-5
clone_size: NA
v_call: TRBV28

cdr3_aa: CASSSYEQYF
cdr3_nt: TGTGCCAGTAGTAGCTACGAGCAGTACTTC
d_call: NA
j_call: TRBJ2-7
clone_size: NA
v_call: TRBV19

cdr3_aa: CASSNGEGAYSNQPQHF
cdr3_nt: TGTGCCAGCAGTAACGGGGAGGGGGCATATAGCAATCAGCCCCAGCATTTT
d_call: TRBD1
j_call: TRBJ1-5
clone_size: NA
v_call: TRBV28

cdr3_aa: CASSSRTGQETQYF
cdr3_nt: TGTGCCAGCAGCTCCCGGACAGGGCAAGAGACCCAGTACTTC
d_call: TRBD1
j_call: TRBJ2-5
clone_size: NA
v_call: TRBV7-6

cdr3_aa: CASSFKQGLDTEAFF
cdr3_nt: TGTGCCAGCAGCTTTAAACAGGGTCTAGACACTGAAGCTTTCTTT
d_call: NA
j_call: TRBJ1-1
clone_size: once
v_call: TRBV7-9

cdr3_aa: CASSQDGTGYEQYF
cdr3_nt: TGTGCCAGCAGCCAAGACGGGACAGGGTACGAGCAGTACTTC
d_call: TRBD1
j_call: TRBJ2-7
clone_size: NA
v_call: TRBV4-2

cdr3_aa: CASSFAAWTVSSEQYF
cdr3_nt: TGTGCCAGCAGTTTTGCGGCATGGACGGTAAGTTCCGAGCAGTACTTC
d_call: NA
j_call: TRBJ2-7
clone_size: NA
v_call: TRBV28

cdr3_aa: CASRLETSSYNEQFF
cdr3_nt: TGTGCCAGCAGGCTTGAGACGAGCTCCTACAATGAGCAGTTCTTC
d_call: NA
j_call: TRBJ2-1
clone_size: NA
v_call: TRBV5-8

cdr3_aa: CASSLQGAFTEAFF
cdr3_nt: TGTGCCAGCTCACTCCAGGGGGCGTTCACTGAAGCTTTCTTT
d_call: TRBD1
j_call: TRBJ1-1
clone_size: NA
v_call: TRBV18

cdr3_aa: CASRRSGSSDEQFF
cdr3_nt: TGTGCCAGCAGGCGTAGCGGGAGTTCTGATGAGCAGTTCTTC
d_call: TRBD2
j_call: TRBJ2-1
clone_size: once
v_call: TRBV7-3

cdr3_aa: CASSFIGGLAKNIQYF
cdr3_nt: TGTGCCAGCAGTTTCATAGGGGGCTTGGCCAAAAACATTCAGTACTTC
d_call: TRBD1
j_call: TRBJ2-4
clone_size: NA
v_call: TRBV27

cdr3_aa: CASNDDRQPQHF
cdr3_nt: TGTGCCAGCAACGACGACCGTCAGCCCCAGCATTTT
d_call: NA
j_call: TRBJ1-5
clone_size: NA
v_call: TRBV7-8

cdr3_aa: CASSLPTTGNPYEQYF
cdr3_nt: TGTGCCAGCAGCTTACCAACGACAGGGAATCCCTACGAGCAGTACTTC
d_call: TRBD1
j_call: TRBJ2-7
clone_size: NA
v_call: TRBV7-9

cdr3_aa: CASSGSSGNTIYF
cdr3_nt: TGTGCCAGCAGCGGGAGCTCTGGAAACACCATATATTTT
d_call: NA
j_call: TRBJ1-3
clone_size: few
v_call: TRBV9

cdr3_aa: CASSPSGGSDTQYF
cdr3_nt: TGCGCCAGCAGCCCCTCGGGGGGTTCAGATACGCAGTATTTT
d_call: TRBD2
j_call: TRBJ2-3
clone_size: NA
v_call: TRBV4-3

cdr3_aa: CASSFVIGEQETQYF
cdr3_nt: TGTGCCAGCAGCTTCGTAATAGGGGAACAAGAGACCCAGTACTTC
d_call: NA
j_call: TRBJ2-5
clone_size: NA
v_call: TRBV11-2

cdr3_aa: CASMVGNTGELFF
cdr3_nt: TGTGCCAGCATGGTGGGGAACACCGGGGAGCTGTTTTTT
d_call: NA
j_call: TRBJ2-2
clone_size: NA
v_call: TRBV6-5

cdr3_aa: CASTLSGTGGLANEKLFF
cdr3_nt: TGCGCCAGCACCCTTTCAGGGACAGGGGGCTTAGCTAATGAAAAACTGTTTTTT
d_call: TRBD1
j_call: TRBJ1-4
clone_size: NA
v_call: TRBV5-1

cdr3_aa: CASSLARTGGGYEQYF
cdr3_nt: TGTGCCAGCAGCTTAGCGAGGACAGGGGGCGGGTACGAGCAGTACTTC
d_call: TRBD1
j_call: TRBJ2-7
clone_size: NA
v_call: TRBV11-1

cdr3_aa: CASSLSIDPYEQYF
cdr3_nt: TGTGCCAGCAGTTTATCCATCGACCCTTACGAGCAGTACTTC
d_call: NA
j_call: TRBJ2-7
clone_size: NA
v_call: TRBV28

cdr3_aa: CASKLMPGSPNTEAFF
cdr3_nt: TGCGCCAGCAAACTTATGCCCGGGAGCCCGAACACTGAAGCTTTCTTT
d_call: NA
j_call: TRBJ1-1
clone_size: NA
v_call: TRBV5-1

cdr3_aa: CASSQVGQGRFTEAFF
cdr3_nt: TGTGCCAGCAGCCAAGTAGGACAGGGGAGGTTTACTGAAGCTTTCTTT
d_call: TRBD1
j_call: TRBJ1-1
clone_size: NA
v_call: TRBV5-4

cdr3_aa: CASSLAGQAPGTGELFF
cdr3_nt: TGTGCCAGCAGCTTAGCAGGACAGGCCCCGGGCACCGGGGAGCTGTTTTTT
d_call: TRBD1
j_call: TRBJ2-2
clone_size: NA
v_call: TRBV11-2

cdr3_aa: CASSVTGGDTGELFF
cdr3_nt: TGTGCCAGCAGTGTCACAGGGGGGGACACCGGGGAGCTGTTTTTT
d_call: NA
j_call: TRBJ2-2
clone_size: NA
v_call: TRBV2

cdr3_aa: CASSLGVSEQFF
cdr3_nt: TGTGCCAGCAGCTTAGGAGTTTCCGAGCAGTTCTTC
d_call: NA
j_call: TRBJ2-1
clone_size: few
v_call: TRBV7-6

cdr3_aa: CAAGGYTDTQYF
cdr3_nt: TGTGCCGCGGGCGGGTACACAGATACGCAGTATTTT
d_call: NA
j_call: TRBJ2-3
clone_size: NA
v_call: TRBV6-1

cdr3_aa: CATNPTGGTNYGYTF
cdr3_nt: TGTGCCACGAACCCGACAGGGGGCACTAACTATGGCTACACCTTC
d_call: TRBD1
j_call: TRBJ1-2
clone_size: NA
v_call: TRBV10-3

cdr3_aa: CASSPHRDRGSYEQYF
cdr3_nt: TGTGCCAGCAGCCCCCACCGGGACAGGGGGTCCTACGAGCAGTACTTC
d_call: TRBD1
j_call: TRBJ2-7
clone_size: NA
v_call: TRBV9

cdr3_aa: CASSLLGPPPTGELFF
cdr3_nt: TGTGCCAGCAGCTTACTGGGGCCTCCACCTACCGGGGAGCTGTTTTTT
d_call: NA
j_call: TRBJ2-2
clone_size: NA
v_call: TRBV7-7

cdr3_aa: CATRYTDTQYF
cdr3_nt: TGTGCCACCCGATACACAGATACGCAGTATTTT
d_call: NA
j_call: TRBJ2-3
clone_size: NA
v_call: TRBV10-3

cdr3_aa: CAWSVLGKEETQYF
cdr3_nt: TGTGCCTGGAGTGTTCTTGGGAAAGAAGAGACCCAGTACTTC
d_call: NA
j_call: TRBJ2-5
clone_size: NA
v_call: TRBV30

cdr3_aa: CASSQLSDGSYNEQFF
cdr3_nt: TGTGCCAGCAGCCAACTATCGGATGGGTCCTACAATGAGCAGTTCTTC
d_call: NA
j_call: TRBJ2-1
clone_size: NA
v_call: TRBV5-6

cdr3_aa: CASSPLSGRANEQFF
cdr3_nt: TGCGCCAGCAGCCCCTTAAGCGGGAGGGCCAATGAGCAGTTCTTC
d_call: TRBD2
j_call: TRBJ2-1
clone_size: once
v_call: TRBV4-1

cdr3_aa: CASSQGTGSLNEQFF
cdr3_nt: TGCGCCAGCAGCCAAGGGACAGGATCACTCAATGAGCAGTTCTTC
d_call: TRBD1
j_call: TRBJ2-1
clone_size: NA
v_call: TRBV4-3

cdr3_aa: CASSLVPSRTEITDTQYF
cdr3_nt: TGCGCCAGCAGCTTGGTGCCATCTCGGACAGAGATCACAGATACGCAGTATTTT
d_call: NA
j_call: TRBJ2-3
clone_size: NA
v_call: TRBV5-1

cdr3_aa: CASSLELGQGYEQYF
cdr3_nt: TGCGCCAGCAGCTTGGAATTAGGACAGGGCTACGAGCAGTACTTC
d_call: TRBD1
j_call: TRBJ2-7
clone_size: NA
v_call: TRBV5-1

cdr3_aa: CASSATDGIRNEKLFF
cdr3_nt: TGTGCCAGCAGCGCTACAGACGGAATTCGAAATGAAAAACTGTTTTTT
d_call: NA
j_call: TRBJ1-4
clone_size: NA
v_call: TRBV11-2

cdr3_aa: CASSGGQNYNEQFF
cdr3_nt: TGTGCCAGCAGCGGGGGGCAAAATTACAATGAGCAGTTCTTC
d_call: NA
j_call: TRBJ2-1
clone_size: NA
v_call: TRBV16

cdr3_aa: CASSLATGVLSYEQYF
cdr3_nt: TGTGCCAGCAGCTTAGCGACAGGGGTCCTCTCCTACGAGCAGTACTTC
d_call: TRBD1
j_call: TRBJ2-7
clone_size: NA
v_call: TRBV7-6

cdr3_aa: CASSPGIPETQYF
cdr3_nt: TGTGCCAGCAGCCCTGGGATTCCCGAGACCCAGTACTTC
d_call: NA
j_call: TRBJ2-5
clone_size: NA
v_call: TRBV7-9

cdr3_aa: CASSYNPGTPWNEQFF
cdr3_nt: TGTGCCAGCAGTTACAACCCGGGGACCCCTTGGAATGAGCAGTTCTTC
d_call: NA
j_call: TRBJ2-1
clone_size: once
v_call: TRBV6-5

cdr3_aa: CASSEEGGTGNEQFF
cdr3_nt: TGTGCCAGCAGTGAAGAGGGGGGCACAGGAAATGAGCAGTTCTTC
d_call: NA
j_call: TRBJ2-1
clone_size: NA
v_call: TRBV6-1

cdr3_aa: CSVDGSGNPYEQYF
cdr3_nt: TGCAGCGTTGACGGGAGCGGGAACCCCTACGAGCAGTACTTC
d_call: TRBD2
j_call: TRBJ2-7
clone_size: NA
v_call: TRBV29-1

cdr3_aa: CASSISLGDYEQYF
cdr3_nt: TGTGCCAGTAGTATTTCCCTAGGGGACTACGAGCAGTACTTC
d_call: NA
j_call: TRBJ2-7
clone_size: NA
v_call: TRBV19

cdr3_aa: CASSFSEAQPQHF
cdr3_nt: TGTGCCAGCAGTTTCAGTGAAGCTCAGCCCCAGCATTTT
d_call: NA
j_call: TRBJ1-5
clone_size: NA
v_call: TRBV27

cdr3_aa: CAWEGQEETEAFF
cdr3_nt: TGTGCCTGGGAGGGCCAGGAAGAGACTGAAGCTTTCTTT
d_call: NA
j_call: TRBJ1-1
clone_size: NA
v_call: TRBV30

cdr3_aa: CSVLGQAVEQFF
cdr3_nt: TGCAGCGTGTTAGGACAGGCCGTTGAGCAGTTCTTC
d_call: TRBD1
j_call: TRBJ2-1
clone_size: NA
v_call: TRBV29-1